The clone carrying this T cell receptor beta chain has just one count. Per germline, CDR1 MNHNY and CDR2 SVGAGI (reference sequence). V shed 5 bases and J 3 bases; nucleotides not matched to a gene: 15. The CDR3 sequence is 20 residues long. The sample comes from a study of blood T cell repertoires in COVID-19. At the level of the study: The study drew acute and convalescent COVID-19 samples from the United States, Italy and Spain. Sources were T cells, B-cell-depleted T cells, or PBMCs; the material itself was cDNA or gDNA.

How the authors handled the data: Using reference gene primer amplification, nucleated cell counts were estimated. Profiling relied on immunoSEQ multiplex PCR, and the TCRdb table lists in-frame clones only, not all of them. The DNA gave D and trimming, while V, J and clone size come from that table. The table includes some 180,000 clones, roughly 76% detected once. The chain recombines TRBV6-6 with TRBJ2-1; 14 nucleotides match TRBD2. The sequence derives from a middle-aged woman with COVID-19, enrolled during active disease. The sequenced sample was peripheral blood. CDR3 sequence: CASSRSAGTSGSGDYNEQFF. CDR3 bases: TGTGCCAGCAGTCGCTCGGCCGGGACTAGCGGGAGCGGGGACTACAATGAGCAGTTCTTC.